This T cell receptor (beta chain) was recovered during a study of blood T cell repertoires in COVID-19. At the level of the study: Researchers got acute and convalescent COVID-19 samples from the United States, Italy and Spain. T cells, B-cell-depleted T cells, or PBMCs supplied cDNA or gDNA.

Per the original data handling: Nucleated cell number was recorded as an estimate derived from reference gene primer amplification. Produced via immunoSEQ multiplex PCR; TCRdb's table is partial and in-frame only. The V and J calls and clone size were taken over from that table, and D and trimming were inferred from the DNA. The sample has 290,000 or so clones, 75% to 90% seen once. The TCR was taken from a man between 18 and 29 years old with active or convalescent COVID-19. The sample comprised peripheral blood.

The CDR3 DNA sequence: TGCGCCAGCAGCTTGGGGAGGAACTCCTACGAGCAGTACTTC. Translation: CASSLGRNSYEQYF. The chain couples TRBV5-1 to TRBJ2-7; D might be TRBD2 (5 bases). CDR3 length: 14 residues. Germline CDR1 reads SGHRS; CDR2 reads YFSETQ. V dropped 0 bases and J dropped 0 bases, with 7 bases sitting between them.